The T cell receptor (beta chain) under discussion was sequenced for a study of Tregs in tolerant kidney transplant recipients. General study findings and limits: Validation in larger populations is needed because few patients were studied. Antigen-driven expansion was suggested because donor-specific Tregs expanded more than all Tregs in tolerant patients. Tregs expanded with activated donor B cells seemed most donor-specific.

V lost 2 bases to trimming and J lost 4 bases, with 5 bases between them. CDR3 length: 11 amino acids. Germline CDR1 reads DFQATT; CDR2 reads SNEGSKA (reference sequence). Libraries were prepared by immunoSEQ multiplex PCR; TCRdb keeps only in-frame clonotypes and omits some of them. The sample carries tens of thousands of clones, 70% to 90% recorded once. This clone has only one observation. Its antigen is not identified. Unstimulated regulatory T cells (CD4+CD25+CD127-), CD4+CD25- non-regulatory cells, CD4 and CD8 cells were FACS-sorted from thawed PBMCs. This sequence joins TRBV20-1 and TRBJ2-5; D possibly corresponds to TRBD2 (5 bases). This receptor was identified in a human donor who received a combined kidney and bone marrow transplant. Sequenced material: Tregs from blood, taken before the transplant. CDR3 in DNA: TGCAGTGCTAGACTAGCAGAGACCCAGTACTTC. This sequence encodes CSARLAETQYF.